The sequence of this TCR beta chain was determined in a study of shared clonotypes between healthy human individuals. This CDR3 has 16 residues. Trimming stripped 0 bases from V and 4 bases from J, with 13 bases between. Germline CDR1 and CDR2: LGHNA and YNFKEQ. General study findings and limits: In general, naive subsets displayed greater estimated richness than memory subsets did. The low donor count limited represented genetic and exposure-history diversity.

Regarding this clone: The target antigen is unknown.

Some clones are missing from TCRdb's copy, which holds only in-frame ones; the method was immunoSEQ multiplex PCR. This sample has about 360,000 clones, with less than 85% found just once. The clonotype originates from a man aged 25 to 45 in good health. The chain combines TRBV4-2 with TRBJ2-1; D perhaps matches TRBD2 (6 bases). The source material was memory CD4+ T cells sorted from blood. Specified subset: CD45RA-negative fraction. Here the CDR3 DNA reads TGTGCCAGCAGCCAAGATGGCCTGGGGAGGTACAATGAGCAGTTCTTC. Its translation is CASSQDGLGRYNEQFF.